The clone carrying this T cell receptor (beta chain) came up many times. The data belong to a study of T cells after yellow fever vaccination. TCRdb used MiXCR to reprocess the 5' RACE reads, holding one entry per CDR3 protein. Of around 350,000 distinct CDR3 sequences in the sample, roughly 6.2% were seen once. Germline assignment: CDR1 ENHRY and CDR2 SYGVKD. V lost 6 bases to trimming and J lost 2 bases, with 5 bases between them. The CDR3 has 11 amino acids. This receptor was taken from a man younger than 45 who received the YFV17D yellow fever vaccine. The chain uses TRBV10-3 and TRBJ2-7; D uncertain. Specimen: PBMCs, collected 5 days after the yellow fever booster vaccination. The CDR3 sequence: CAIRTAYEQYF. DNA for the CDR3: TGTGCCATCAGGACGGCCTACGAGCAGTACTTC.